In its sample, the clone carrying this TCR beta chain was seen once. Its antigen is undetermined. Germline V gene lookup returns CDR1 MDHEN and CDR2 SYDVKM. The CDR3 is 14 residues long. J gave up 2 bases and V 7 bases, and 8 bases lay outside the gene matches. The donors were part of the roughly 120-subject validation cohort, which stood apart from the roughly 670-subject first cohort. This sample was included in a study of cytomegalovirus exposure and HLA in healthy donors. Across the whole study: The 120 or so validation repertoires and the 666 first-cohort repertoires shared a platform, a later analysis reported.

Some clones are missing from TCRdb's copy, which holds only in-frame ones; the method was immunoSEQ multiplex PCR. The table shows about 160,000 clones, with approximately 84% occurring only once. Findings and limits, study-wide: A later analysis found first-cohort TCR clusters tended to co-occur in the approximately 110 validation repertoires. High sensitivity and specificity were reportedly achieved when the classifier diagnosed cytomegalovirus status.

This TCR came from a man under 40 in good health and CMV-seropositive. The chain carries TRBV28 and TRBJ2-7; 7 nucleotides line up with TRBD1. Sequencing was performed on PBMCs. The CDR3 protein is CASTTRTGAYEQYF. CDR3 DNA sequence: TGTGCCAGCACGACAAGGACAGGAGCCTACGAGCAGTACTTC.